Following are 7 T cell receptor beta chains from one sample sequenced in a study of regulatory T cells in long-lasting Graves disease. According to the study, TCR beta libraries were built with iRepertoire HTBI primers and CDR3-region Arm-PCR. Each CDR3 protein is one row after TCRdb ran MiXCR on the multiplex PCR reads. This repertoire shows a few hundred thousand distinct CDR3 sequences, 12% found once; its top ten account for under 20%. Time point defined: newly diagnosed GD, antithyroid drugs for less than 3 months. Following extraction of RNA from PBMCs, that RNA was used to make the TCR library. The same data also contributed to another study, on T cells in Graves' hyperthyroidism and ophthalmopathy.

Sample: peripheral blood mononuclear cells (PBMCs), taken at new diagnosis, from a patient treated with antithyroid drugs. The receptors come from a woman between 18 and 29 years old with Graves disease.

The CDR3, as DNA: TGTGCCAGCAGCCCTTGGGGAGATAACTATGGCTACACCTTC. Encoded protein: CASSPWGDNYGYTF. This chain uses TRBV7-2 with TRBJ1-2; D uncertain. Trimming removed 5 bases at V and 1 base at J, with 11 bases between. The CDR3 is made up of 14 amino acids. Looked up from germline, CDR1 is SGHTA and CDR2 is FQGNSA.

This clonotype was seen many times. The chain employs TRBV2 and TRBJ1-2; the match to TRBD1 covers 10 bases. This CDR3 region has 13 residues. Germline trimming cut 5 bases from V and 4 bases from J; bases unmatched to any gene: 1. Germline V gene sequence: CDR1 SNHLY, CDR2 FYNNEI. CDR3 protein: CASSRTGGYGYTF. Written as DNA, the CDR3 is TGTGCCAGCAGTCGGACAGGGGGCTATGGCTACACCTTC.

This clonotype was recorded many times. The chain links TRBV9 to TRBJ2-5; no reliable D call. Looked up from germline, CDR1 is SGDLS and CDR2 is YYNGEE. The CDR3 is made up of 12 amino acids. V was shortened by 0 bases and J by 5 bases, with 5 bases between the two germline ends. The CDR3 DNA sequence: TGTGCCAGCAGCGTAGTTGGGGAGACCCAGTACTTC. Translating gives CASSVVGETQYF.

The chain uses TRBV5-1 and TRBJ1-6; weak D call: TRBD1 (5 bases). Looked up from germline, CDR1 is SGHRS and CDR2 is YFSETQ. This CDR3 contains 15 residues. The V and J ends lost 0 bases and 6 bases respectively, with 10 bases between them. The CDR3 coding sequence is TGCGCCAGCAGCTTGGTAGCAGGGATTAATTCACCCCTCCACTTT. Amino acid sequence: CASSLVAGINSPLHF.

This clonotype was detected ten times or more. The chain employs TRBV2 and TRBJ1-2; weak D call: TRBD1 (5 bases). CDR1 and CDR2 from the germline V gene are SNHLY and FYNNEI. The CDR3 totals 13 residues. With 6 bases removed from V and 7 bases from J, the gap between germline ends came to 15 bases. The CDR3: CASRTRQSTGYTF. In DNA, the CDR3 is TGTGCCAGCAGGACGAGACAGAGTACTGGCTACACCTTC.

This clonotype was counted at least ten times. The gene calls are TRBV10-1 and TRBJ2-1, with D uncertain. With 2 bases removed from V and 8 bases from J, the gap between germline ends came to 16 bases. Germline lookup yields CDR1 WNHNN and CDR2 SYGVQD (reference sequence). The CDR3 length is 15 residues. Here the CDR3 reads CASSETPLPIHEQFF. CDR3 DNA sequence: TGCGCCAGCAGTGAGACCCCGCTACCGATCCATGAGCAGTTCTTC.

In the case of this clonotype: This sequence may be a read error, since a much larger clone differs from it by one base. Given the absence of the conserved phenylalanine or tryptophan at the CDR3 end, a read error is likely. This CDR3 is CASSLEEGQEQYL. CDR3 nucleotides: TGTGCCAGCAGCTTAGAGGAGGGACAAGAGCAGTACCTC. This chain links TRBV7-9 with TRBJ2-7; D assignment may be TRBD1 or TRBD2 (6 bases each). The CDR3 is made up of 13 amino acids. Germline V gives CDR1 SEHNR, CDR2 FQNEAQ (reference sequence). V was cut by 1 base and J by 7 bases, with 11 bases left in between.